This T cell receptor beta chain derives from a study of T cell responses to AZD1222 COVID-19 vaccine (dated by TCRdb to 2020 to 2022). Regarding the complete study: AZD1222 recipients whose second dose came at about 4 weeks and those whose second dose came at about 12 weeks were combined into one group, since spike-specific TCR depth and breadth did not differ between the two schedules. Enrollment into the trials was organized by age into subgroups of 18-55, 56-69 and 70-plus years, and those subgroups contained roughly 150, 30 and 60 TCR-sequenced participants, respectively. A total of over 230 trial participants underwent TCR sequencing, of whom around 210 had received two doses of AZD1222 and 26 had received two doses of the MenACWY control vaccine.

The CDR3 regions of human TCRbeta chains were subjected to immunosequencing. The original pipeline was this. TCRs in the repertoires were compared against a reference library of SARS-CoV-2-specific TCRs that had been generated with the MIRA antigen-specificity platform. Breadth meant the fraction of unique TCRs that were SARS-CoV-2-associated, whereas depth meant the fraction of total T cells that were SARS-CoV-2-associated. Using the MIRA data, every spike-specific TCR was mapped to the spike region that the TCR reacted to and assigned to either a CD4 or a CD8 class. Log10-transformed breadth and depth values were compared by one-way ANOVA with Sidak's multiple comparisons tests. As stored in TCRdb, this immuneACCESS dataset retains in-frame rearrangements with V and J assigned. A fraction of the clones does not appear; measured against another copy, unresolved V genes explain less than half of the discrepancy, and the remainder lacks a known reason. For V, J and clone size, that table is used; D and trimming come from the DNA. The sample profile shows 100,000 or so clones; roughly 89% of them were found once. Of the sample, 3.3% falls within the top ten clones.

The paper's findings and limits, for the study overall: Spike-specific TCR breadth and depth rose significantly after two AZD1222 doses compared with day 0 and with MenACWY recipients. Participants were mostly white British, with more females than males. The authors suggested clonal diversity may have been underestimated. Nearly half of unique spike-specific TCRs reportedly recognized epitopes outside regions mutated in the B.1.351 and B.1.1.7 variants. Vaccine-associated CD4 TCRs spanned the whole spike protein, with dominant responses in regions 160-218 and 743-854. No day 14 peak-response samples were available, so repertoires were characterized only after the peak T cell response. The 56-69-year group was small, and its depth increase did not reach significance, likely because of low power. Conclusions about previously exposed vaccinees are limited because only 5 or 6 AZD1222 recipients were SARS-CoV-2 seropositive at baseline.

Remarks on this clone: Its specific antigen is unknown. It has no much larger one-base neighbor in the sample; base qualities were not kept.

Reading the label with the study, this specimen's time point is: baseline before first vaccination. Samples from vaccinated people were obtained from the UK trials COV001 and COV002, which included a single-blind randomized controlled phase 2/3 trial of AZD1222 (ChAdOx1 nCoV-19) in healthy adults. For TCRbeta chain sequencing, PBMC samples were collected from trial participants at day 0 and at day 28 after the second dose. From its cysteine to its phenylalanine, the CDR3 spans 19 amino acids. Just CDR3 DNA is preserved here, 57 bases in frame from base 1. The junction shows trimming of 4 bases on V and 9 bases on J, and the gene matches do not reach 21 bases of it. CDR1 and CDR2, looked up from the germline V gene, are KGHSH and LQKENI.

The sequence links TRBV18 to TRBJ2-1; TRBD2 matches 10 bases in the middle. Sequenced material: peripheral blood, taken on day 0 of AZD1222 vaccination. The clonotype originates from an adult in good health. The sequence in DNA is TGTGCCAGCTCACTACGGGGGCTAGCGGGGGCCCTTGAGGGGATTGAGCAGTTCTTC. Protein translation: CASSLRGLAGALEGIEQFF.